A selection of T cell receptor beta chains follows, all from one sample in a study of T-cell memory formation after mild COVID-19. TCRdb independently ran MiXCR on the 5' RACE reads; one entry per CDR3 protein. The top ten clones hold 9% to 15% of a sample with about 470,000 distinct CDR3 sequences, 15% to 20% of them seen once. Sequences were obtained from PBMCs or a T cell subset sorted from them (not recorded which). All receptors derive from an adult woman who had mild COVID-19 (a few samples of this study predate the infection). Cell type and time point are not known. Both conserved end residues are part of each CDR3. Size tells how often a clone was seen (once, few, many) or the class of an expanded clone, and some rows leave it out.

>TRBJ2-1|few|TRBV6-5
CASTKLAGYEQFF
>TRBJ1-2|few|TRBV7-9
CASSLAWTGGSTNYGYTF
>TRBJ2-1|few|TRBV6-2/TRBV6-3
CASRTSGRAGEQFF
>TRBJ2-5|many|TRBV11-2
CASSLDQLGLAGLETQYF
>TRBJ1-2|few|TRBV29-1
CSVDNNPGQGYTF
>TRBJ2-7|many|TRBV20-1
CSARVHHEQYF
>TRBJ2-5|few|TRBV5-1
CASTDRVQETQYF
>TRBJ1-1|few|TRBV7-9
CASSLVAGGDEAFF
>TRBJ2-7|few|TRBV27
CASSTDSTYEQYF
>TRBJ2-7|NA|TRBV12-3/TRBV12-4
CASSSDPDRISSYEQYF
>TRBJ1-5|few|TRBV18
CASSPIDRGNQPQHF